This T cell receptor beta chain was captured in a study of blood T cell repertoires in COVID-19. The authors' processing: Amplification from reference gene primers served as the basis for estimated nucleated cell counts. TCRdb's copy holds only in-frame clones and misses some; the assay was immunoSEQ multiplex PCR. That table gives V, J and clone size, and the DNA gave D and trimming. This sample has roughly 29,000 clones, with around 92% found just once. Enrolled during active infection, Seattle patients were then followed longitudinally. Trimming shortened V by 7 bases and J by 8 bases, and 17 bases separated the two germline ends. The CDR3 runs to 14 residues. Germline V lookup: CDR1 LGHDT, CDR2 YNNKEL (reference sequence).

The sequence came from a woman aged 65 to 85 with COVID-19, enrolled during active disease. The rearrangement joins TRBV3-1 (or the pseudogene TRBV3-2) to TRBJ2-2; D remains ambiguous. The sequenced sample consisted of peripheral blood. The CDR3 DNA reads TGTGCCAGCAACTCCCCCGGCGGCGTAGGGGAGCTGTTTTTT. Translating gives CASNSPGGVGELFF.